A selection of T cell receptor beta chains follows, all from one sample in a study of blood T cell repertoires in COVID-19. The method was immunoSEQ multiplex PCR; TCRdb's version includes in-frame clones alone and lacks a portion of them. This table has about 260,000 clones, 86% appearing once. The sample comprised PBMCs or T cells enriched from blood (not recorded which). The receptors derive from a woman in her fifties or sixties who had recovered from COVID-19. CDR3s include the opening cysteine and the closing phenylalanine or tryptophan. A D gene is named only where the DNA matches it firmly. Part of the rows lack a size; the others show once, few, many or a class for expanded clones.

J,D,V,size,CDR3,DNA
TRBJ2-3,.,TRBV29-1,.,CSVVGLGRGSAVRADTQYF,TGCAGCGTTGTCGGGCTGGGCAGGGGATCCGCTGTCCGCGCAGATACGCAGTATTTT
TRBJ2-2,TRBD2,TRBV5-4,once,CASSSSPGLGITGELFF,TGTGCCAGCAGCTCATCCCCGGGACTAGGCATCACCGGGGAGCTGTTTTTT
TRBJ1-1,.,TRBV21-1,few,CASSPPSGF,TGTGCCAGCAGCCCCCCCAGTGGCTTT
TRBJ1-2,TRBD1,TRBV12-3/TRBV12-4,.,CASLISDRAGYTF,TGTGCCAGCCTGATATCCGACAGGGCTGGCTACACCTTC
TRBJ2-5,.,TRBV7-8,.,CASSLVGRETQYF,TGTGCCAGCAGCTTAGTAGGGAGGGAGACCCAGTACTTC
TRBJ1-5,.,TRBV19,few,CASSQRTVNNQPQHF,TGTGCCAGTAGCCAGAGGACAGTGAATAATCAGCCCCAGCATTTT
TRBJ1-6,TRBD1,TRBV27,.,CASNTGVGSPLHF,TGTGCCAGTAATACAGGGGTAGGGTCACCCCTCCACTTT
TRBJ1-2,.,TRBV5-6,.,CASRQPGHANYGYTF,TGTGCCAGCAGACAACCGGGACACGCTAACTATGGCTACACCTTC
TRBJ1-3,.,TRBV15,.,CATSTRTTGNTIYF,TGTGCCACCAGCACTCGGACAACCGGAAACACCATATATTTT
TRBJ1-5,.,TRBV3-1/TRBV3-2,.,CASITGLLGNQPQHF,TGTGCCAGCATCACAGGCCTCCTTGGCAATCAGCCCCAGCATTTT
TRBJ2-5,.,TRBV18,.,CASSPLLQETQYF,TGTGCCAGCTCACCATTACTCCAAGAGACCCAGTACTTC
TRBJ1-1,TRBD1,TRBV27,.,CASSKAGGLTEAFF,TGTGCCAGCAGTAAGGCAGGGGGTTTGACTGAAGCTTTCTTT
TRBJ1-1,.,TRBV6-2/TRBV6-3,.,CASSYLGRGNTEAFF,TGTGCCAGCAGTTACCTCGGCAGGGGGAACACTGAAGCTTTCTTT
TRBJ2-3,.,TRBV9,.,CASSPDSGAQYF,TGTGCCAGCAGCCCGGACTCGGGGGCGCAGTATTTT
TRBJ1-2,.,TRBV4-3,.,CASSQGVAGDNYGYTF,TGCGCCAGCAGCCAAGGCGTAGCCGGCGATAACTATGGCTACACCTTC
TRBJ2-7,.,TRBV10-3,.,CAISESIVSSYEQYF,TGTGCCATCAGTGAGTCTATAGTTTCCTCCTACGAGCAGTACTTC
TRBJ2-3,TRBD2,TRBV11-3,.,CASILRGGKDTQYF,TGTGCCAGCATACTGCGGGGGGGCAAGGATACGCAGTATTTT
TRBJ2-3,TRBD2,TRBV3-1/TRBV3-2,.,CASSLTSGTQYF,TGTGCCAGCAGCCTAACTAGCGGTACGCAGTATTTT
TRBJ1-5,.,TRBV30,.,CAWGRRVNQPQHF,TGTGCCTGGGGGCGACGGGTCAATCAGCCCCAGCATTTT
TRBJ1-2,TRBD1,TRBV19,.,CASRNTGEGDGYTF,TGTGCCAGTAGAAACACAGGGGAAGGGGATGGCTACACCTTC
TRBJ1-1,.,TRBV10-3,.,CAISESSTDTEAFF,TGTGCCATCAGTGAGTCGTCGACAGACACTGAAGCTTTCTTT
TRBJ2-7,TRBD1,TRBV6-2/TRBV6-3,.,CASSLAPQGLYEQYF,TGTGCCAGCAGTTTGGCCCCACAGGGGCTCTACGAGCAGTACTTC
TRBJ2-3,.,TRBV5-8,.,CASSLGVGLRTDTQYF,TGTGCCAGCAGCTTGGGAGTAGGACTTCGCACAGATACGCAGTATTTT
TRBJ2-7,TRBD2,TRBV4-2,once,CASSQRGGGISSYEQYF,TGTGCCAGCAGCCAGCGGGGGGGCGGAATAAGCTCCTACGAGCAGTACTTC
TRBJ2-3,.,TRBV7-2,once,CASSTRTDADTQYF,TGTGCCAGCAGCACTCGGACAGACGCAGATACGCAGTATTTT
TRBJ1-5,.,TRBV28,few,CASSEGSQPQHF,TGTGCCAGTTCTGAAGGGAGCCAGCCCCAGCATTTT
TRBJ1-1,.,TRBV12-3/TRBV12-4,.,CASTPRGFTEAFF,TGTGCCAGCACCCCCCGGGGTTTCACTGAAGCTTTCTTT
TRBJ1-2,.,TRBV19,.,CATNPQRGAYGYTF,TGTGCCACCAACCCCCAGCGTGGAGCCTATGGCTACACCTTC
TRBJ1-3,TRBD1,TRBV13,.,CASSEGQGGSGNTIYF,TGTGCCAGCAGCGAGGGACAGGGGGGCTCTGGAAACACCATATATTTT
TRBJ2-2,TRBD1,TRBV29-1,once,CSVAPGQSSGELFF,TGCAGCGTCGCCCCGGGACAGAGTTCCGGGGAGCTGTTTTTT
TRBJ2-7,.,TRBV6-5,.,CASRVGGAGYEQYF,TGTGCCAGCAGGGTGGGGGGGGCTGGCTACGAGCAGTACTTC
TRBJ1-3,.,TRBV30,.,CAWSVTRTPHSGNTIYF,TGTGCCTGGAGTGTAACGCGTACTCCTCACTCTGGAAACACCATATATTTT
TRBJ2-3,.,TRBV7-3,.,CASSSRPDTQYF,TGTGCCAGCAGCTCTAGACCTGATACGCAGTATTTT
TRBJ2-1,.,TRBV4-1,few,CASSQGNPQELYNSYNEQFF,TGCGCCAGCAGCCAAGGTAACCCCCAAGAACTGTATAACTCCTACAATGAGCAGTTCTTC
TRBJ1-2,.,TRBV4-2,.,CASSHLDSGDGYTF,TGTGCCAGCAGCCACTTGGACAGTGGAGATGGCTACACCTTC
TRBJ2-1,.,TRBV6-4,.,CAKAVGGASGEEEQFF,TGTGCCAAAGCTGTGGGGGGGGCTAGCGGAGAGGAGGAGCAGTTCTTC
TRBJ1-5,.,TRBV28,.,CASSLGAISNQPQHF,TGTGCCAGCAGTTTGGGGGCGATAAGCAATCAGCCCCAGCATTTT
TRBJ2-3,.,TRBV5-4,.,CASSLEAGRRTDTQYF,TGTGCCAGCAGCTTGGAGGCAGGAAGGAGGACAGATACGCAGTATTTT
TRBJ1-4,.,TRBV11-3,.,CASSEGRKNEKLFF,TGTGCCAGCAGCGAGGGCCGAAAGAATGAAAAACTGTTTTTT
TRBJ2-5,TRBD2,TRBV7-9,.,CACGRVTKGTQYF,TGTGCCTGCGGGAGGGTCACGAAGGGGACCCAGTACTTC
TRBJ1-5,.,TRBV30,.,CAWSEGGNQPQHF,TGTGCCTGGAGTGAAGGGGGCAATCAGCCCCAGCATTTT
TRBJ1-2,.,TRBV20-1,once,CSAIVNYGYTF,TGCAGTGCTATAGTGAACTATGGCTACACCTTC
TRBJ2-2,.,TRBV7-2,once,CASSQKATSSGTGELFF,TGTGCCAGCAGCCAAAAGGCCACTAGCTCGGGCACCGGGGAGCTGTTTTTT
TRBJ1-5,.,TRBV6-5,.,CASSLHRDNQPQHF,TGTGCCAGCAGTCTACACAGGGACAATCAGCCCCAGCATTTT
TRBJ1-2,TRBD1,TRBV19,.,CASSMDRASYGYTF,TGTGCCAGTAGTATGGACAGGGCTAGCTATGGCTACACCTTC
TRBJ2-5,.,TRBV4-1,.,CASSQDRAGGTQYF,TGCGCCAGCAGCCAAGATCGAGCCGGGGGGACCCAGTACTTC
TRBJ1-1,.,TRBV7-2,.,CASSWGQGGAEAFF,TGTGCCAGCAGCTGGGGACAAGGGGGGGCTGAAGCTTTCTTT
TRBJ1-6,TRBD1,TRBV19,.,CASSAGGNNSPLHF,TGTGCCAGTAGTGCAGGGGGTAATAATTCACCCCTCCACTTT
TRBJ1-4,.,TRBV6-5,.,CASNPTGFEKLFF,TGTGCCAGCAACCCGACAGGTTTCGAAAAACTGTTTTTT
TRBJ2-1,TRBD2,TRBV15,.,CATRNSGSSNEQFF,TGTGCCACCAGAAACAGCGGGAGCTCCAATGAGCAGTTCTTC
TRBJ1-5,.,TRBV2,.,CASSEVLQNQPQHF,TGTGCCAGCAGTGAGGTATTGCAGAATCAGCCCCAGCATTTT
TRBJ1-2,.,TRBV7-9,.,CASSLEAGENGYTF,TGTGCCAGCAGCTTAGAGGCAGGGGAGAATGGCTACACCTTC